The following is a TCR beta chain sequence with its context. One junction end does not reproduce the germline sequence, and a read error may be involved. A single record per CDR3 protein comes from TCRdb applying MiXCR to the PCR reads. The table lists some 8,800 distinct CDR3 sequences, approximately 50% of them singletons. This specimen comes from a study of CD4 and CD8 cells across lung adenocarcinoma regions. The CDR3 contains 15 residues. CDR1 MNHNS and CDR2 SASEGT come from the germline V gene. The patients had localized lung adenocarcinoma, a non-small cell subtype. The receptor comes from a male donor with lung adenocarcinoma. The CD4 and CD8 labels of this study may be unreliable. Material for sequencing was CD4+ T cells from the margin of a lung tumor. This chain joins TRBV6-1 and TRBJ2-3; TRBD2 agrees at 8 bases. The CDR3 reads CASSEGSGAPDTQYF. The CDR3 DNA is TGTGCCAGCAGTGAGGGTAGCGGGGCGCCAGACACGCAGTATTTT.